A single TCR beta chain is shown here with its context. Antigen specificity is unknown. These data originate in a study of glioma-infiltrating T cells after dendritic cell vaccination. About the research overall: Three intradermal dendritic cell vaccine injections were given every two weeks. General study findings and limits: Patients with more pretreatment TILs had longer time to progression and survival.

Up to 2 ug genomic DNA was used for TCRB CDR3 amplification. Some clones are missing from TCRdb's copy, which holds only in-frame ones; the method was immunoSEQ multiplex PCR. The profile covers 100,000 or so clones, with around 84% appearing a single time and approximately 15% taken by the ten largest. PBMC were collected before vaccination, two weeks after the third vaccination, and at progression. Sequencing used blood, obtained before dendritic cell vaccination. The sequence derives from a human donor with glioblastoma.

The CDR3 spells CASSILQGSNQPQHF. The CDR3 bases are TGTGCCAGTAGTATTCTGCAGGGAAGCAATCAGCCCCAGCATTTT. The chain carries TRBV19 and TRBJ1-5; possible D gene TRBD1, 5 bases. The germline CDR1 and CDR2 sequences are LNHDA and SQIVND (reference sequence). V lost 3 bases and J 1 base, leaving 10 bases between the germline ends. The CDR3 runs to 15 residues.